Sequencing of this T cell receptor beta chain was carried out in a study of PD-1 blockade in classical Hodgkin lymphoma. Notes on this clone: Its antigen is still unknown.

Regarding the study as a whole: Baseline diversity was lower in partial responders and progressors than complete responders. Whatever underlies the repertoire differences (possibly disease activity or prior therapy) remains undefined.

The time point denotes: cycle 4 day 1 (C4D1), after more than five weeks of nivolumab. Every patient relapsed after autologous stem cell transplantation, and brentuximab vedotin exposure varied. Thawed PBMCs yielded CD4+ T cells through magnetic negative selection. Germline CDR1 reads SGHVS; CDR2 reads FNYEAQ. The length of the CDR3 is 14 residues. J lost 0 bases, V lost 5 bases, and 4 bases had no gene match. Generated by immunoSEQ multiplex PCR, the TCRdb table keeps only in-frame clones and is missing some. The sample lists around 26,000 clones, around 86% occurring once. This chain links TRBV7-6 with TRBJ2-7; 7 bases align to TRBD1. Material: CD4+ T cells from blood, obtained before the fourth cycle of nivolumab. The source is a human donor with classical Hodgkin lymphoma. CDR3 bases: TGTGCCAGCAGCAAACAGGGGACCTCCTACGAGCAGTACTTC. Translation gives CASSKQGTSYEQYF. The full variable domain, completed using reference TRBV7-6 and TRBJ2-7, is GAGVSQSPRYKVTKRGQDVALRCDPISGHVSLYWYRQALGQGPEFLTYFNYEAQQDKSGLPNDRFSAERPEGSISTLTIQRTEQRDSAMYRCASSKQGTSYEQYFGPGTRLTVT.